The entry that follows covers one TCR beta chain sequence. Its antigen is still unknown. This entry is derived from a study of CD8 T cells in ankylosing spondylitis. The CDR3 loop spans 14 amino acids. V lost 1 base and J lost 3, with 9 bases in between. It was by quantitative 5'-RACE with molecular barcodes that TCR beta libraries were made. MiXCR was run by TCRdb on the 5' RACE reads, yielding one entry per CDR3 protein. The sample records about 69,000 distinct CDR3 sequences, about 5.4% being singletons. The study's findings and limits: There were earlier reports of some motif variants in reactive arthritis synovial fluid and blood. Disease-linked clones reportedly showed significant enrichment in matched ankylosing spondylitis synovial fluid. Characteristic, it appeared, of ankylosing spondylitis blood was a TCR beta motif of seven or eight highly homologous variants.

The origin of this receptor is a male donor with ankylosing spondylitis or in good health (not recorded which). Input material: blood, either unsorted or a sorted T cell fraction (not recorded which). V usage is TRBV12-3 or TRBV12-4 and J usage is TRBJ1-1; D is perhaps TRBD1 (5 bases). CDR3 residues: CASSLGMGDTEAFF. The DNA of the CDR3 is TGTGCCAGCAGTTTAGGGATGGGGGACACTGAAGCTTTCTTT.